Below are 9 T cell receptor beta chains sequenced from a single sample in a study of blood T cell repertoires in COVID-19. Sequenced by immunoSEQ multiplex PCR; TCRdb stores in-frame clones only, minus some. The sample lists just under 60,000 clones; approximately 86% were seen once. Source material: peripheral blood. The source is a man in his 60s with acute or convalescent COVID-19.

The chain links TRBV28 to TRBJ2-5; D gene unclear. Germline V lookup: CDR1 MDHEN, CDR2 SYDVKM. Trimming pared 5 bases from V and 9 bases from J, leaving 13 bases between. The CDR3 covers 12 residues. This CDR3 reads CASSPYSEAQYF. The CDR3 DNA reads as TGTGCCAGCAGTCCATACTCCGAGGCCCAGTACTTC.

The chain carries TRBV28 and TRBJ1-1, with D possibly being TRBD1 (6 bases). The V and J ends lost 3 bases and 2 bases respectively, with 13 bases between them. This CDR3 spans 15 amino acids. Germline-derived CDR1 and CDR2 are MDHEN and SYDVKM. The chain's CDR3 is CASSFKGGGNTEAFF. CDR3 coding DNA: TGTGCCAGCAGTTTTAAGGGAGGGGGAAACACTGAAGCTTTCTTT.

V gene TRBV11-2 combines with J gene TRBJ1-1; TRBD1 matches at 7 bases. The germline V gene encodes CDR1 SGHAT and CDR2 FQNNGV. CDR3 size: 16 residues. With V trimmed by 1 base and J by 4 bases, 9 bases remained unmatched. This CDR3 is CASSLGPDRASTEAFF. CDR3 nucleotides: TGTGCCAGCAGCTTAGGCCCTGACAGGGCCAGCACTGAAGCTTTCTTT.

This chain connects TRBV18 to TRBJ2-2; 13 nucleotides line up with TRBD2. CDR1 is KGHSH, CDR2 LQKENI, per germline. The junction had 12 bases not matched to a gene; V was cut back by 4 bases and J by 4 bases. This CDR3 region has 19 residues. For the CDR3, the DNA is TGTGCCAGCTCACGACTACTAGCGGGAGGGCAAAAAACCACCGGGGAGCTGTTTTTT. Protein product: CASSRLLAGGQKTTGELFF.

This clone has more than one count but fewer than ten. The CDR3 sequence is CASSYSGTGGTEAFF. CDR3 bases: TGCGCCAGCAGCTACTCCGGGACAGGGGGCACTGAAGCTTTCTTT. This chain uses TRBV5-1 with TRBJ1-1, with 11 positions matching TRBD1. The CDR3 runs to 15 residues. Unmatched junction bases numbered 5, after V lost 3 bases and J lost 4 bases. CDR1 is SGHRS and CDR2 is YFSETQ in the germline V gene.

The genes are TRBV24-1 and TRBJ2-7; 12 bases match TRBD1. Unmatched junction bases numbered 6, after V lost 5 bases and J lost 5 bases. The CDR3 has 15 residues. CDR1 is KGHDR, CDR2 SFDVKD, per germline. CDR3 nucleotide sequence: TGTGCCACCAGTGCCCGGGGACAGGGGGCAAACGAGCAGTACTTC. This codes for CATSARGQGANEQYF.

The chain has TRBV12-5 and TRBJ1-2; TRBD1 might be the D (5 bases). The CDR3 has 13 residues. V was shortened by 7 bases and J by 2 bases, with 11 bases between the two germline ends. Germline-derived CDR1 and CDR2 are LGHNT and FRNRAP. The CDR3 DNA sequence: TGTGCTAGTGCCCCACAGGAGAACTATGGCTACACCTTC. Translated: CASAPQENYGYTF. Variable domain in full (rest from reference TRBV12-5 and TRBJ1-2): DARVTQTPRHKVTEMGQEVTMRCQPILGHNTVFWYRQTMMQGLELLAYFRNRAPLDDSGMPKDRFSAEMPDATLATLKIQPSEPRDSAVYFCASAPQENYGYTFGSGTRLTVV.

DNA of the CDR3: TGCGCCAGCAGCTTGGCCCCCGGCAGGAGAAACACCATATATTTT. This codes for CASSLAPGRRNTIYF. This chain joins TRBV5-1 and TRBJ1-3; D unclear. The germline V gene has CDR1 SGHRS and CDR2 YFSETQ. The CDR3 runs to 15 residues. The ends were cut back, 0 bases at V and 5 bases at J, with 12 bases in the middle.

This clone occurred once. The chain uses TRBV30 and TRBJ1-1, with 9 bases lining up with TRBD1. This CDR3 has 15 residues. Germline CDR1 reads GTSNPN; CDR2 reads SVGIG (reference sequence). J lost 4 bases, V lost 2 bases, and 8 bases had no gene match. CDR3 region: CAWSLLQGAGTEAFF. In DNA, the CDR3 is TGTGCCTGGAGTCTCCTACAGGGGGCAGGCACTGAAGCTTTCTTT.